The entry that follows covers one TCR beta chain sequence. Its antigen specificity is not known. The input lacks base qualities; no much larger clone sits a single base away. From the germline V gene, CDR1 is SGHAT and CDR2 is FQNNGV. Trimming removed 5 bases from V and 6 bases from J, leaving 19 bases between the germline ends. Including the terminal cysteine and phenylalanine, the CDR3 comprises 15 residues. The kept DNA is CDR3 alone, 45 bases in frame from the first base. Each collaborating institution followed its own protocols to collect whole blood in K2EDTA tubes. Collaborator samples were shipped for TCRbeta analysis as frozen whole blood, isolated PBMCs, or DNA extracted from either sample type. The data derive from a study of blood T cell repertoires in COVID-19 (dated by TCRdb to the early 2020s). With regard to the full study: Collaborator samples came from the United States, Italy and Spain and covered acute and convalescent phases of COVID-19. The prospective study material was composed of cDNA or gDNA derived from T cells, B-cell-depleted T cells, or PBMCs. Sample metadata almost always included a de-identified subject ID, COVID-19 status, age in years and sex. Deeply sampled blood TCRbeta repertoires from subjects exposed to, actively infected with, or recovered from COVID-19 were included in the dataset. Where available, HLA class I and class II types were obtained from metadata supplied by the sample provider rather than from assay-based typing. The repertoires were released in a freely available public database intended as a resource for research on the immune response to SARS-CoV-2. The samples were drawn from two sources: the first 160 participants of the ongoing ImmuneRACE study, and 950 to 1,500 subjects contributed by 6 global collaborators.

Points the paper makes about the study in general: How much clinical and demographic metadata was included differed by source and by participant, and the metadata was provided uncurated.

TCRbeta CDR3 regions were amplified from genomic DNA using the immunoSEQ Assay, a bias-controlled multiplex PCR. As for how the authors treated the data: Within the assay, amplification of reference gene primers was used to estimate how many nucleated cells each sample contained. Sequence reads were collapsed and filtered to measure the absolute abundance of every unique TCRbeta CDR3 rearrangement. For each sample, productive Simpson clonality was calculated as the square root of Simpson's diversity index across productive rearrangements. As stored in TCRdb, this immuneACCESS dataset retains in-frame rearrangements with V and J assigned. A fraction of the clones does not appear; measured against another copy, unresolved V genes explain less than half of the discrepancy, and the remainder lacks a known reason. The V and J calls and clone size come from that table; D and trimming were worked out from the DNA. The sample table contains 210,000 or so clones; only one count was recorded for around 88% of them. The ten largest clonotypes hold 1.5% of the sample.

The specimen sequenced was peripheral blood. The TCR comes from a man between 18 and 35 years old with active or convalescent COVID-19. Recombination connected TRBV11-2 to TRBJ2-5; TRBD2 is a possible D gene, resting on 5 matching bases. The nucleotides read TGTGCCAGCAGCACCGGGATCGAACCCGAAAAGACCCAGTACTTC. It translates to CASSTGIEPEKTQYF.